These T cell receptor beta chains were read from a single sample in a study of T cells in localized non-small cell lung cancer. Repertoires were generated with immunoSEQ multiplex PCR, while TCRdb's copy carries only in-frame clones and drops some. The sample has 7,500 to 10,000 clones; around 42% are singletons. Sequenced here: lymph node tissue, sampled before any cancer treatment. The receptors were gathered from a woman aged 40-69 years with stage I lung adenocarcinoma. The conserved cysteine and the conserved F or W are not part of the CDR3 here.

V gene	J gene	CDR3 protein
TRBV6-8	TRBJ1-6	ASSRTENSPLH
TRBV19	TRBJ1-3	ASSLTRGTSGNTIY
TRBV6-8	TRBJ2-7	AISVRTAHGQGFSYEQY
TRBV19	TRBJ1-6	ASSGQDYNSPLH
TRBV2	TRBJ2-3	ASSPGSSTDTQY
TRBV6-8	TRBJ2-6	ASSSVDSGANVLT
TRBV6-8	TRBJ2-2	AISADRGRGELF
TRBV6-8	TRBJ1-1	ASSYGRRDEAF
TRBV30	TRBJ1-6	AWMGLPNSPLH
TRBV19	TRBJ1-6	ASRGIQRGSPLH
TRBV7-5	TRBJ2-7	ASSSVGGSSYEQY
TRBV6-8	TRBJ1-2	AISVSGVYGYT
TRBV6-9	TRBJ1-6	ASRPPDGDNSPLH
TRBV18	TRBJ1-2	ASSPLLGGPAYT
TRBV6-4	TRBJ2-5	ASRTGGETQY
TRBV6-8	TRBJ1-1	ASSSSGQNTEAF
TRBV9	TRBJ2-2	ASSASLRGGLNTGELF
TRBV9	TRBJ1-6	ASKQNNSPLH
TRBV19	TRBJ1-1	ASSIRGNTEAF
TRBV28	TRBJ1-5	ASEIGGDSNQPQH
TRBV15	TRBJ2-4	ATSGKRGAGDIQY
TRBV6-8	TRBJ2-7	AISVSGTTKSYEQY
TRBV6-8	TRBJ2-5	ASLGPSETQY
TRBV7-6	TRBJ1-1	ASSIDWGATEAF
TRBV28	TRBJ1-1	ASSQPGSAHEAF
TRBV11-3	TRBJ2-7	ASRPRGGAYEQY
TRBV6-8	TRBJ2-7	ASSYGQAIYEQY
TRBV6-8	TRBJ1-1	ASRAGTGGAF
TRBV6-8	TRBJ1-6	ASTAGGPHGVPLH
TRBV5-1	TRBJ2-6	ASSLLGQGMWGANVLT
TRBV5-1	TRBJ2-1	ASSSMGLGSYNEQF
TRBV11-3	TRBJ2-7	ASSLEGFSYEQY
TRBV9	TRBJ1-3	ASSTSTGFTSGNTIY
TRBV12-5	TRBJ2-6	ASGLVSGSGANVLT
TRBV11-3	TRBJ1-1	ASSLQGGGRTEAF
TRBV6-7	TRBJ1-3	ASSSFAPTVIGNTIY
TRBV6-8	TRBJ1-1	ASSVEMNTEAF
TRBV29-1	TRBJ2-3	SATWVTGGGTDTQY
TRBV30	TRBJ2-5	AWSVGTTAQETQY
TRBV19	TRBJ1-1	ASSIPMNTEAF
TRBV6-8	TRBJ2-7	ASSYLAGGAEQY
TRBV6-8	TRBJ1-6	ASSLTENSPLH
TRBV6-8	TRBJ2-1	ASSLGLLKGEQF
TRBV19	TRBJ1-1	ASSNRGVAEAF
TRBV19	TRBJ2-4	ASSIPPSSGGLAKNIQY
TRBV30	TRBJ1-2	AWSHREGGLYGYT
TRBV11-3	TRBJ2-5	ASSFERGGRETQY
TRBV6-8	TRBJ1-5	ASSVLPTGASNQPQH
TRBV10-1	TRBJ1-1	ASSEDRAVNTEAF
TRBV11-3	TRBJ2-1	ASSLDKGRANEQF